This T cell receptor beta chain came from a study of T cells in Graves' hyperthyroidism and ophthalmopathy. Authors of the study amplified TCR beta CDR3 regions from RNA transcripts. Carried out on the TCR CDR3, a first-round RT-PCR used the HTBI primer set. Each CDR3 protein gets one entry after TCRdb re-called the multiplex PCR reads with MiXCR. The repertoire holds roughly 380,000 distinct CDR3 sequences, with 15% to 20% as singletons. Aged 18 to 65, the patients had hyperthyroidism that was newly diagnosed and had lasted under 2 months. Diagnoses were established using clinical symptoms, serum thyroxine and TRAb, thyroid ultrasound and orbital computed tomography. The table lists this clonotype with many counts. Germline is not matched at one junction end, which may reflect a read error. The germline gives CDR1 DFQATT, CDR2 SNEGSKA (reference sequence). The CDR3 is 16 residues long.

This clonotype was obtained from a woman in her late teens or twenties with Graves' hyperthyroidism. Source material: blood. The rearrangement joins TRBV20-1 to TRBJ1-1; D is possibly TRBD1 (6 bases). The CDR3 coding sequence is TGCAGTGCTAAAACGGGACACCTCGAAATAAGACCTGAGGCTTTCTTT. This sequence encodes CSAKTGHLEIRPEAFF.